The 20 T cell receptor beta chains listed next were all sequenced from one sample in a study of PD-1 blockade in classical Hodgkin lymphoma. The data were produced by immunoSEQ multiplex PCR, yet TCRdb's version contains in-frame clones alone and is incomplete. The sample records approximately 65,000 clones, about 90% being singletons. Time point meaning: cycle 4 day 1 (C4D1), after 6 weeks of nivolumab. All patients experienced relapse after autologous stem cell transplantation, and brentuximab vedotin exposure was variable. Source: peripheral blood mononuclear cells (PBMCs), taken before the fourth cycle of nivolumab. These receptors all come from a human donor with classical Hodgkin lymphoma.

In nucleotides, the CDR3 is TGTGCCTGGAGGCCGGGACTAGCCTACGAGCAGTACTTC. It encodes CAWRPGLAYEQYF. This chain joins TRBV30 and TRBJ2-7, with 8 nucleotides matching TRBD2. The germline V gene encodes CDR1 GTSNPN and CDR2 SVGIG (reference sequence). There are 13 residues in the CDR3. V shed 3 bases and J 2 bases; nucleotides not matched to a gene: 3. Together with reference TRBV30 and TRBJ2-7, the CDR3 gives the full variable domain: SQTIHQWPATLVQPVGSPLSLECTVEGTSNPNLYWYRQAAGRGLQLLFYSVGIGQISSEVPQNLSASRPQDRQFILSSKKLLLSDSGFYLCAWRPGLAYEQYFGPGTRLTVT.

CDR3 DNA: TGCGCCAGCGAGGGCCAGGGGGCTGGGGCCAACGTCCTGACTTTC. It specifies CASEGQGAGANVLTF. The genes are TRBV5-1 and TRBJ2-6; 7 bases map to TRBD1. The germline V gene encodes CDR1 SGHRS and CDR2 YFSETQ. The CDR3 is made up of 15 amino acids. V lost 7 bases to trimming and J lost 2 bases; unmatched junction nucleotides: 6.

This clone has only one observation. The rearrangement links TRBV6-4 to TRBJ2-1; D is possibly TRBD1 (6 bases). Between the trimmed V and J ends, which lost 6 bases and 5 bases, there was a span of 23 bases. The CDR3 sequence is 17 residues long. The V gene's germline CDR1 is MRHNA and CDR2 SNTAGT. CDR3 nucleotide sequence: TGTGCCAGCAGAAGGTCGACCGGGCTAGGGGGTAACAATGAGCAGTTCTTC. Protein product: CASRRSTGLGGNNEQFF.

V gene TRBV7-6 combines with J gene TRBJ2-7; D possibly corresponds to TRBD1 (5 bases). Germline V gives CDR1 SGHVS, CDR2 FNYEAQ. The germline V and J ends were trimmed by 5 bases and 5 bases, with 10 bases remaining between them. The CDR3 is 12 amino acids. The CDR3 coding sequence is TGTGCCAGCAGCCTCGGACAAAACGAGCAGTACTTC. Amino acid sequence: CASSLGQNEQYF. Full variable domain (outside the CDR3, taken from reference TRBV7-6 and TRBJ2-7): GAGVSQSPRYKVTKRGQDVALRCDPISGHVSLYWYRQALGQGPEFLTYFNYEAQQDKSGLPNDRFSAERPEGSISTLTIQRTEQRDSAMYRCASSLGQNEQYFGPGTRLTVT.

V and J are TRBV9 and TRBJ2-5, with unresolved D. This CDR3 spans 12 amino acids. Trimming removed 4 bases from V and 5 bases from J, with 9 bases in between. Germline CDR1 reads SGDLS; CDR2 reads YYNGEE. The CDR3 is CASSPGSETQYF. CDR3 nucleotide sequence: TGTGCCAGCAGCCCTGGATCGGAGACCCAGTACTTC. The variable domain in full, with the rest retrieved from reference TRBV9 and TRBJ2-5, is DSGVTQTPKHLITATGQRVTLRCSPRSGDLSVYWYQQSLDQGLQFLIQYYNGEERAKGNILERFSAQQFPDLHSELNLSSLELGDSALYFCASSPGSETQYFGPGTRLLVL.

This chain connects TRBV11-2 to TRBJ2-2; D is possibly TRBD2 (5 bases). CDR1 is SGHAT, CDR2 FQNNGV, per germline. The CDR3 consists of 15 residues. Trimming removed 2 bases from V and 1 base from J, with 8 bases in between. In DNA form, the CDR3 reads TGTGCCAGCAGCTTACGGAGGATGAACACCGGGGAGCTGTTTTTT. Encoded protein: CASSLRRMNTGELFF.

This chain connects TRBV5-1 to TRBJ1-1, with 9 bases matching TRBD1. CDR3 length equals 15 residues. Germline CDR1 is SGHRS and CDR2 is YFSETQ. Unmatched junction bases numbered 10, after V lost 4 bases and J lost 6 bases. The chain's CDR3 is CASSVFLGQGPEAFF. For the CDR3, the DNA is TGCGCCAGCAGCGTGTTTTTGGGACAGGGCCCTGAAGCTTTCTTT.

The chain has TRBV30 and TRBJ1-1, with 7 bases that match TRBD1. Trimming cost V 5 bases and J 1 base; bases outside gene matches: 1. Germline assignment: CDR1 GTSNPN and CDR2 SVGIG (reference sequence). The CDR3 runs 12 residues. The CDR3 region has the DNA TGTGCCTGGGGGACAGCGAACACTGAAGCTTTCTTT. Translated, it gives CAWGTANTEAFF.

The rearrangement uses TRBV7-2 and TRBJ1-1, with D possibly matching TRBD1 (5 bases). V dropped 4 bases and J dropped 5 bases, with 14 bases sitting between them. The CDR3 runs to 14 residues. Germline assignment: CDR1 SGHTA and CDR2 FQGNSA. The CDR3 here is CASSSPRGGTEAFF. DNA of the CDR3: TGTGCCAGCAGCTCACCGCGGGGGGGGACTGAAGCTTTCTTT.

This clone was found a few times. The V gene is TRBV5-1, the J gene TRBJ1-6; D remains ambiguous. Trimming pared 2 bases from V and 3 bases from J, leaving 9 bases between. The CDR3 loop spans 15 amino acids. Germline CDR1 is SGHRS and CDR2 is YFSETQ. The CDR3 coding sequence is TGCGCCAGCAGCTTACGGAGGGTCTATAATTCACCCCTCCACTTT. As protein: CASSLRRVYNSPLHF.

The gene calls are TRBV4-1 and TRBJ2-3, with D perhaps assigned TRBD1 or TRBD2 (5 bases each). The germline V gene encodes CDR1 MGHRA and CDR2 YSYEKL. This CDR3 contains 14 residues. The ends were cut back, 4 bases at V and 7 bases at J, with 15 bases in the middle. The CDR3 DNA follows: TGCGCCAGCAGCCCTCTAGGGGAGCAGTATACGCAGTATTTT. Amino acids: CASSPLGEQYTQYF.

This chain's CDR3 is CASSLLGQVANGYTF. In nucleotides, the CDR3 is TGTGCCAGCAGCTTGCTGGGACAGGTCGCGAATGGCTACACCTTC. The V call is TRBV5-8, the J call TRBJ1-2; 8 nucleotides agree with TRBD1. This CDR3 comprises 15 residues. Germline V gives CDR1 SGHTS, CDR2 YDEGEE. V shed 1 base and J 6 bases; nucleotides not matched to a gene: 8.

The CDR3 nucleotides are TGTGCCAGCAGCCTCCTCATCGGGACCGCTAGCAATCAGCCCCAGCATTTT. Translated: CASSLLIGTASNQPQHF. The rearrangement joins TRBV7-2 to TRBJ1-5, with D maybe TRBD1 (5 bases). Per the germline V gene, CDR1 is SGHTA and CDR2 is FQGNSA. The CDR3 extends over 17 amino acids. Trimming cost V 5 bases and J 0 bases, with 17 bases left between them.

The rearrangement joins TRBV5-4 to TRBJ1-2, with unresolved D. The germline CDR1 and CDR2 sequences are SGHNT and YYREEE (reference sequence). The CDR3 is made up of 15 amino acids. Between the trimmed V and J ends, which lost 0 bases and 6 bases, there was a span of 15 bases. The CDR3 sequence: CASSLGVWAGNGYTF. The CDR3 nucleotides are TGTGCCAGCAGCTTGGGGGTTTGGGCCGGGAATGGCTACACCTTC. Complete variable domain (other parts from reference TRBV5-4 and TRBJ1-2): ETGVTQSPTHLIKTRGQQVTLRCSSQSGHNTVSWYQQALGQGPQFIFQYYREEENGRGNFPPRFSGLQFPNYSSELNVNALELDDSALYLCASSLGVWAGNGYTFGSGTRLTVV.

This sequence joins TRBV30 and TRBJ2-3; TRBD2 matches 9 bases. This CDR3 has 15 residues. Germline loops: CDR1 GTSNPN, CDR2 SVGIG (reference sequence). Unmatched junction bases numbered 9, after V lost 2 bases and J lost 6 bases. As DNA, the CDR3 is TGTGCCTGGAGTTTAGCGGGGGCCACCAGGGATACGCAGTATTTT. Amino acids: CAWSLAGATRDTQYF.

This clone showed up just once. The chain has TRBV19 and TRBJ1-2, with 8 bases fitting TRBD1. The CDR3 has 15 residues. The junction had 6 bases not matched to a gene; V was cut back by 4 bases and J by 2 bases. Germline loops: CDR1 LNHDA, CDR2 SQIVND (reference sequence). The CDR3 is CASSRDRLNNYGYTF. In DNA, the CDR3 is TGTGCCAGTAGTAGGGACAGGCTGAACAACTATGGCTACACCTTC.

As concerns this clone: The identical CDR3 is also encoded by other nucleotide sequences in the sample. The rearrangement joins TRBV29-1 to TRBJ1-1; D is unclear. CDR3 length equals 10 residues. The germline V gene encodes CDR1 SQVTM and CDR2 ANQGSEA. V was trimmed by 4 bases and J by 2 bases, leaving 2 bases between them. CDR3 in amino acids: CSVANTEAFF. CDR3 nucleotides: TGCAGCGTTGCAAACACTGAAGCTTTCTTT. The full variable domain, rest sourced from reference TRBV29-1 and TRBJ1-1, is SAVISQKPSRDICQRGTSLTIQCQVDSQVTMMFWYRQQPGQSLTLIATANQGSEATYESGFVIDKFPISRPNLTFSTLTVSNMSPEDSSIYLCSVANTEAFFGQGTRLTVV.

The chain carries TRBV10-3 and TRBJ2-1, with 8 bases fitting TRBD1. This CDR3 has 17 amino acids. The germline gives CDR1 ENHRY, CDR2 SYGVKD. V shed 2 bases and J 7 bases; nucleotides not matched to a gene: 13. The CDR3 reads CAISEQLTGGGGNEQFF. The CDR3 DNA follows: TGTGCCATCAGTGAGCAGCTTACAGGGGGAGGTGGAAATGAGCAGTTCTTC.

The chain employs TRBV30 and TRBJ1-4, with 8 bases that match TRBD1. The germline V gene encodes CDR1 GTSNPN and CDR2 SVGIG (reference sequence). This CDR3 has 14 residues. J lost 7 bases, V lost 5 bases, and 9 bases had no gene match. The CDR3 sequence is CAWWHGQGGEKLFF. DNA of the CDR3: TGTGCCTGGTGGCATGGACAGGGCGGTGAAAAACTGTTTTTT.

CDR3 amino acids: CASSPPTLTETQYF. For the CDR3, the DNA is TGTGCCAGCTCACCACCTACCCTCACGGAGACCCAGTACTTC. The V call is TRBV18, the J call TRBJ2-5; D call uncertain. Germline V gene data show CDR1 as KGHSH and CDR2 as LQKENI. The CDR3 length is 14 residues. V dropped 0 bases and J dropped 5 bases, with 10 bases sitting between them.